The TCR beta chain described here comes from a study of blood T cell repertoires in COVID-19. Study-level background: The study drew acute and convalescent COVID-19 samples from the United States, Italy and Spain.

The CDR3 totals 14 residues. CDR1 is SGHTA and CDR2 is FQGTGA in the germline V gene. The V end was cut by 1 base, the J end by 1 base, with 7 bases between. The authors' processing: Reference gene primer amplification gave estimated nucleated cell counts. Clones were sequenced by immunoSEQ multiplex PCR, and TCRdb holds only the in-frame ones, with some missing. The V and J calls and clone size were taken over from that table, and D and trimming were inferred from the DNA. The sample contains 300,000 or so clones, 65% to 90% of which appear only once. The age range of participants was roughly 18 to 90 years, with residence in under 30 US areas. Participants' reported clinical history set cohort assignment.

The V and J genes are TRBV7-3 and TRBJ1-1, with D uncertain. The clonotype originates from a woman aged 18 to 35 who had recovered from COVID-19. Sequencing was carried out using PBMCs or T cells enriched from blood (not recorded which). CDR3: CASSLNAGNTEAFF. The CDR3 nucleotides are TGTGCCAGCAGCTTAAATGCAGGGAACACTGAAGCTTTCTTT.